This record looks at one T cell receptor beta chain sequence and its context. cDNA was made from about 480 ng RNA using alpha and beta constant primers. Each of the alpha and beta chains got its own library through chain-specific third strand synthesis with indices. TCRdb reprocessed the 5' RACE reads with MiXCR, giving one entry per CDR3 protein. The sample consists of 9,500 to 15,000 distinct CDR3 sequences, 8% to 9.5% of them appearing once. The repertoire came from unfractionated whole blood and reflected all unsorted peripheral T cells. This entry belongs to a study of HIV-infected patients and healthy controls. The sample consisted of blood, taken before antiretroviral therapy. The TCR sequence derives from an adult with HIV infection. The donor label of this sample is uncertain.

The CDR3 loop reads CASRSGRNTEAFF. The CDR3 nucleotides read TGTGCCAGCAGGTCGGGACGGAACACTGAAGCTTTCTTT. The chain carries TRBV7-9 and TRBJ1-1; perhaps TRBD1 as D (5 bases). Per germline, CDR1 SEHNR and CDR2 FQNEAQ (reference sequence). The CDR3 is made up of 13 amino acids. V dropped 6 bases and J dropped 1 base, with 9 bases sitting between them. Complete variable domain (other parts from reference TRBV7-9 and TRBJ1-1): DTGVSQNPRHKITKRGQNVTFRCDPISEHNRLYWYRQTLGQGPEFLTYFQNEAQLEKSRLLSDRFSAERPKGSFSTLEIQRTEQGDSAMYLCASRSGRNTEAFFGQGTRLTVV.